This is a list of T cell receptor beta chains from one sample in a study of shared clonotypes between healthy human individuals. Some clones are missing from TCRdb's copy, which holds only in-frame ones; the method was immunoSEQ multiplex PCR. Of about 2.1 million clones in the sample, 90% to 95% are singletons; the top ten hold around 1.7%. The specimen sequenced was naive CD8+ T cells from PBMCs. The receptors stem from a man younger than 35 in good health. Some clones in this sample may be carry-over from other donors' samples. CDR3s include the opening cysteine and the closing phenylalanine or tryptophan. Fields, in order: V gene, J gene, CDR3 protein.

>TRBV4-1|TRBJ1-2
CASSQPTEGAYGYTF
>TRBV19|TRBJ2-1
CASSISRNEQFF
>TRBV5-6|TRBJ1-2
CASTLKRNLLYGYTF
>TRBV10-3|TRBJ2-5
CAIRPSGRTETQYF
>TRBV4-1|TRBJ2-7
CASSQDPTSGTYEQYF
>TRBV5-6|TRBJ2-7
CASSSSYHEQYF
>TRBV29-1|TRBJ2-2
CSVVGAGELFF
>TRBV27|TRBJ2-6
CASSTRVGSGANVLTF
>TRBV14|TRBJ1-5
CASSNQPQHF
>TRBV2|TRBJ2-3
CASPRPPRQGDTQYF
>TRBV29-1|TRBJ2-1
CSVGGRNEQFF
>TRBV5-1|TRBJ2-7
CASSAGTSYEQYF
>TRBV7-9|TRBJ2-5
CASSLRPRGETQYF
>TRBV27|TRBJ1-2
CASSLNLVGGYTF
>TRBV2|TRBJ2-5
CASSARDFQETQYF
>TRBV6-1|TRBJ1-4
CASSEALLGNEKLFF
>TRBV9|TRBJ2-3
CASSVVGGSTTDTQYF
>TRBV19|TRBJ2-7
CASSTGRTYEQYF
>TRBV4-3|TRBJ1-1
CASSQDRMGSPEAFF
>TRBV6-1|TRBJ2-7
CASSEGGTGTYEQYF
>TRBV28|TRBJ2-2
CASSRSPWELFF
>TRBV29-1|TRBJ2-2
CSAYGGGTGELFF
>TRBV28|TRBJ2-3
CASSFGLAGSGADTQYF
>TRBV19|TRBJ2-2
CASSAFRELGYAGELFF
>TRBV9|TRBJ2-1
CASTINQIAGGLNEQFF
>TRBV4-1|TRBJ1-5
CASRSSSGGQPQHF
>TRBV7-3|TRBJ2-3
CASSSWGTLHVRDTDTQYF
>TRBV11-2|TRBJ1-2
CASSPPGWVSRGYTF
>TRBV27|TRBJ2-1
CASSLIGGSSYNEQFF
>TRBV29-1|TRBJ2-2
CSVVYRDNTGELFF
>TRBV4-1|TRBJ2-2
CASRQREGANTGELFF
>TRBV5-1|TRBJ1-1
CASSAKDFSRTEAFF
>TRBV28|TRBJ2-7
CASSFPAGRSYEQYF
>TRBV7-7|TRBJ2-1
CASSLEGGSYNEQFF
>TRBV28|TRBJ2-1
CASSPRRASYHNEQFF
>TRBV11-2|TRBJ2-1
CASSLKLAVYNEQFF
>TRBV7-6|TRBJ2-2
CASSPRFLAGGLSGELFF
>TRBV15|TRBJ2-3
CATSSNRDRGPKAQYF
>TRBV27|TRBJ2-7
CASSSSTGLHEQYF
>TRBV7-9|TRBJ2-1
CASSLETWEQFF
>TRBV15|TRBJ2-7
CATSRKGMGHPLRSEQYF
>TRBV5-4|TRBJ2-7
CASSLAGVNYEQYF
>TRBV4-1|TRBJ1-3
CASSQLQTSGNTIYF
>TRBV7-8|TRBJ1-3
CASSPDSSSGNTIYF
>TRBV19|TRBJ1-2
CASSTRDRLLYGYTF
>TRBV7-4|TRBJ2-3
CASSFSGNTDTQYF
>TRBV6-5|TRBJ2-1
CASSPGLGYNEQFF
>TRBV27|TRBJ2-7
CASRVAGGSPREQYF